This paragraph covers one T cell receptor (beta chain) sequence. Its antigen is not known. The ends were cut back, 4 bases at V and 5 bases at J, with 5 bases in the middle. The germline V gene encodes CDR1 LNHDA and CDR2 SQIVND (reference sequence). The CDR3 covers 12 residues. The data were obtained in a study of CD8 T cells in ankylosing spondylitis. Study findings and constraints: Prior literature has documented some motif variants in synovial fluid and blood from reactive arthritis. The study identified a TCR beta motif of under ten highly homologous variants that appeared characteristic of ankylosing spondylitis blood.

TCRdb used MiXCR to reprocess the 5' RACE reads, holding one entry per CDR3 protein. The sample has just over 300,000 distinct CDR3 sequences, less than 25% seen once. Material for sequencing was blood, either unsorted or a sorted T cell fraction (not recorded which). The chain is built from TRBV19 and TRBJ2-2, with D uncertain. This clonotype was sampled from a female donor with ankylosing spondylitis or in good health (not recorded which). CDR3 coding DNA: TGTGCCAGTAGTACCCGTACCGGGGAGCTGTTTTTT. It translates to CASSTRTGELFF.